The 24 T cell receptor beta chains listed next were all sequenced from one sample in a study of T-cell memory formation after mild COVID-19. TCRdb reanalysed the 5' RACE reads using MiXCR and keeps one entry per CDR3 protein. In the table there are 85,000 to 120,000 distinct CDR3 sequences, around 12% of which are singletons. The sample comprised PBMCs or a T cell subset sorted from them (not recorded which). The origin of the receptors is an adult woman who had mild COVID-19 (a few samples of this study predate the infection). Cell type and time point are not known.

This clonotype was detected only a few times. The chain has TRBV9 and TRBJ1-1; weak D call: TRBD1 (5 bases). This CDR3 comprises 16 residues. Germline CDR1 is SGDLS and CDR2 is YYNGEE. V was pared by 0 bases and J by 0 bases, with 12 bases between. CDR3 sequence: CASSVVAGPLNTEAFF. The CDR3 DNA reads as TGTGCCAGCAGCGTAGTGGCGGGGCCCTTGAACACTGAAGCTTTCTTT.

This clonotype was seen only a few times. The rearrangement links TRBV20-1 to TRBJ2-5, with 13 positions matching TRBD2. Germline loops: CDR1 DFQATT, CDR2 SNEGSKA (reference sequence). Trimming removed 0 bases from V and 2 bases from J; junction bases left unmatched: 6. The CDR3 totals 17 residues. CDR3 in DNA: TGCAGTGCTAGAGAACCGGGACTAGCGGGGATTCAAGAGACCCAGTACTTC. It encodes CSAREPGLAGIQETQYF.

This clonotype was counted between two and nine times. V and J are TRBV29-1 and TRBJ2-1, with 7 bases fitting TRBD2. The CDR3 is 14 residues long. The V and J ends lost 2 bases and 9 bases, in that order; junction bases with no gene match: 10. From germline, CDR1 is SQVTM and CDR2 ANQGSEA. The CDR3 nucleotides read TGCAGCGTTGAAAATAGCGGGTCTTCGATTGAGCAGTTCTTC. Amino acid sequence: CSVENSGSSIEQFF.

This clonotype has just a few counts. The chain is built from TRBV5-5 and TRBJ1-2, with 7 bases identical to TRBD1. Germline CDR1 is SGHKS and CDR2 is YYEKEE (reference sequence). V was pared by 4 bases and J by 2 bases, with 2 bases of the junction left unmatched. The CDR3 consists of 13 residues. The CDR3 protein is CASSVTGNYGYTF. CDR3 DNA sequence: TGTGCCAGCAGCGTGACAGGGAACTATGGCTACACCTTC.

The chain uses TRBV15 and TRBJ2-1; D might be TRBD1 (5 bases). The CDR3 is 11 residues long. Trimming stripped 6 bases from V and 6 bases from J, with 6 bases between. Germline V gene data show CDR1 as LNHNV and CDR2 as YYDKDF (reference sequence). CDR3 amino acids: CATRRGNEQFF. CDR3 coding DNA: TGTGCCACCAGAAGGGGCAATGAGCAGTTCTTC.

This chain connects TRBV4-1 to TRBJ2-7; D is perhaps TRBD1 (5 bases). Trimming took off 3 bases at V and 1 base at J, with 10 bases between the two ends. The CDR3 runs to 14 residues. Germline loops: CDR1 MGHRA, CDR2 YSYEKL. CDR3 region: CASSQQGQSYEQYF. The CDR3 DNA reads TGCGCCAGCAGCCAGCAGGGCCAATCCTACGAGCAGTACTTC.

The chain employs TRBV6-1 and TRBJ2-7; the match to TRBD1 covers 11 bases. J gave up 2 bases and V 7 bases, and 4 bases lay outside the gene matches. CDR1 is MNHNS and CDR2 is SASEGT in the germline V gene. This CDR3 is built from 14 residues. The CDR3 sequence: CASTPGQGAYEQYF. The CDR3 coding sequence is TGTGCCAGCACCCCGGGACAGGGGGCCTACGAGCAGTACTTC.

The CDR3: CASSLAVGFSGDRVNGYTF. Here the CDR3 DNA reads TGTGCCAGCAGCTTAGCGGTGGGCTTCTCAGGGGATCGTGTCAATGGCTACACCTTC. The gene calls are TRBV7-9 and TRBJ1-2, with D possibly matching TRBD1 (6 bases). CDR1 and CDR2 from the germline V gene are SEHNR and FQNEAQ (reference sequence). The CDR3 sequence is 19 residues long. V was shortened by 0 bases and J by 6 bases, with 26 bases between the two germline ends.

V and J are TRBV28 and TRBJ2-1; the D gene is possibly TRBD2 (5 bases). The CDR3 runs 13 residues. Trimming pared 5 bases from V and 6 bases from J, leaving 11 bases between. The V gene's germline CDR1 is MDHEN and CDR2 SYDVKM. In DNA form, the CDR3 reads TGTGCCAGCAGTCGGCGAGGGCCCAATGAGCAGTTCTTC. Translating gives CASSRRGPNEQFF.

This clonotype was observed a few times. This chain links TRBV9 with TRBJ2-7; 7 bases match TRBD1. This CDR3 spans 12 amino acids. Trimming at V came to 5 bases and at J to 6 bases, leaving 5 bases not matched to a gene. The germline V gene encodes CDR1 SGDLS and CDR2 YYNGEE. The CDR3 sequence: CASSDTGAEQYF. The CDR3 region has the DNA TGTGCCAGCAGTGACACAGGGGCCGAGCAGTACTTC.

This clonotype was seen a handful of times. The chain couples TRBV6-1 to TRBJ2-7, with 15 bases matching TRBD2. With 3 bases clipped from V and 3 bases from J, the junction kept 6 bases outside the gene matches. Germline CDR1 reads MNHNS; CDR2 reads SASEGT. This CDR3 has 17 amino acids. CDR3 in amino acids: CASSEGLAGGRGYEQYF. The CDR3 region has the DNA TGTGCCAGCAGTGAGGGACTAGCGGGGGGCCGGGGCTACGAGCAGTACTTC.

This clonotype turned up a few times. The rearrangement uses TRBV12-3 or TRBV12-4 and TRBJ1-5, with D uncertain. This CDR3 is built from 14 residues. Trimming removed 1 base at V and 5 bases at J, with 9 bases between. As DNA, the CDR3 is TGTGCCAGCAGTTTAGAGGTAACGGATCAGCCCCAGCATTTT. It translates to CASSLEVTDQPQHF.

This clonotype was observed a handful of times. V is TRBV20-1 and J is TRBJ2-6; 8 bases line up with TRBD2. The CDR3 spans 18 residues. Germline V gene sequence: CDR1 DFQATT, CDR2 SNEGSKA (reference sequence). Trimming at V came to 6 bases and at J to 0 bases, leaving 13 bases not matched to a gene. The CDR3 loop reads CSAMPGGGGNSGANVLTF. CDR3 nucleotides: TGCAGTGCCATGCCCGGGGGGGGAGGGAACTCTGGGGCCAACGTCCTGACTTTC.

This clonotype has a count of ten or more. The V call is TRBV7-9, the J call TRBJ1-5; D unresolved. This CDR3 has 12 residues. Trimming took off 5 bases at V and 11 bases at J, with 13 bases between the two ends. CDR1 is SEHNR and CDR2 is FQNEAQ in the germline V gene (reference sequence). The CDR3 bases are TGTGCCAGCAGCAGTCTTGATGGTGCCCAGCATTTT. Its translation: CASSSLDGAQHF.

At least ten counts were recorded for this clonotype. The CDR3 loop is CSASLHGQVGYEQYF. The CDR3, as DNA: TGCAGTGCTTCCCTCCACGGACAGGTGGGGTACGAGCAGTACTTC. The genes are TRBV20-1 and TRBJ2-7; 7 positions match TRBD1. V was pared by 5 bases and J by 4 bases, with 14 bases of the junction left unmatched. CDR1 is DFQATT and CDR2 is SNEGSKA in the germline V gene (reference sequence). The CDR3 loop spans 15 amino acids.

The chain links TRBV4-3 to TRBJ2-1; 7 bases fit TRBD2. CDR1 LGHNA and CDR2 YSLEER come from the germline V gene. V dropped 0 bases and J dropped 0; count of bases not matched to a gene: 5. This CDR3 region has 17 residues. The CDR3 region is CASSQDSGGSSYNEQFF. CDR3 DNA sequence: TGCGCCAGCAGCCAAGATTCGGGGGGTAGCTCCTACAATGAGCAGTTCTTC.

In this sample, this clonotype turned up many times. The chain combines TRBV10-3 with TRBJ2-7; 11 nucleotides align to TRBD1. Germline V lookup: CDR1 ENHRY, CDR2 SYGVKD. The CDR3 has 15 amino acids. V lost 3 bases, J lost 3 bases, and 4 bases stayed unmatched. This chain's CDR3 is CAISDRDRGDYEQYF. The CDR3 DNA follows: TGTGCCATCAGTGATAGGGACAGGGGGGACTACGAGCAGTACTTC.

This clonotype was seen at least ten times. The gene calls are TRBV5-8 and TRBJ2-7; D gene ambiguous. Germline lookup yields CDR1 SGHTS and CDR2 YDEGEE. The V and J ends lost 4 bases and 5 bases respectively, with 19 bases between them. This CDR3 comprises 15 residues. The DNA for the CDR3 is TGTGCCAGCAGCGTGACCTCTTTTCGGTACCACGAGCAGTACTTC. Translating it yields CASSVTSFRYHEQYF.

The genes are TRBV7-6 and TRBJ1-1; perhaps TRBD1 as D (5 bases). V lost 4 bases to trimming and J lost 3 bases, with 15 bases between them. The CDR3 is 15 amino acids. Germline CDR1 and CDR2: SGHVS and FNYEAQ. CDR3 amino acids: CASSSLWDGDTEAFF. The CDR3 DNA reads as TGTGCCAGCAGCTCCCTCTGGGACGGGGACACTGAAGCTTTCTTT. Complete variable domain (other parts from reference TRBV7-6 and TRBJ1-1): GAGVSQSPRYKVTKRGQDVALRCDPISGHVSLYWYRQALGQGPEFLTYFNYEAQQDKSGLPNDRFSAERPEGSISTLTIQRTEQRDSAMYRCASSSLWDGDTEAFFGQGTRLTVV.

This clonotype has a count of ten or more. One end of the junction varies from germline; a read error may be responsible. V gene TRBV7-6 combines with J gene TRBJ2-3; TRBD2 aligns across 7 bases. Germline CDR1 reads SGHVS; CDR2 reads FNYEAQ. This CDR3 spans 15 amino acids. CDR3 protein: CASSLDRGGTDTQYF. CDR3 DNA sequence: TGTGCCAGCAGTTTAGATCGGGGGGGCACAGATACGCAGTATTTT.

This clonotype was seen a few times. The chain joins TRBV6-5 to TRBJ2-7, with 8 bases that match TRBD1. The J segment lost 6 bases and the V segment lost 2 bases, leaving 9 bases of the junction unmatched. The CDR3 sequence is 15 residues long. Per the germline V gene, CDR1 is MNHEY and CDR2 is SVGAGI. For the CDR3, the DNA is TGTGCCAGCAGTTACGGGACCGGGACAGGATCCGAGCAGTACTTC. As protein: CASSYGTGTGSEQYF.

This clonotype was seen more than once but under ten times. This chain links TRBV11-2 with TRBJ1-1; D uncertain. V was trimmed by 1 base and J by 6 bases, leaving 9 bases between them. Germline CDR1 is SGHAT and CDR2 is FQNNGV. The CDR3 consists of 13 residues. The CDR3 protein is CASSLGYGAEAFF. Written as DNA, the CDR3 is TGTGCCAGCAGCTTAGGGTACGGGGCTGAAGCTTTCTTT.

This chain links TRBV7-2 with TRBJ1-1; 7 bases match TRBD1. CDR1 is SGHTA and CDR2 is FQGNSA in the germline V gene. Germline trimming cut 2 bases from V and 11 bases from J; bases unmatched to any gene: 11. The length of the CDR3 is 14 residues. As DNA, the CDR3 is TGTGCCAGCAGCTTACGGGATGACAGGGCATGGGCTTTCTTT. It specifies CASSLRDDRAWAFF.

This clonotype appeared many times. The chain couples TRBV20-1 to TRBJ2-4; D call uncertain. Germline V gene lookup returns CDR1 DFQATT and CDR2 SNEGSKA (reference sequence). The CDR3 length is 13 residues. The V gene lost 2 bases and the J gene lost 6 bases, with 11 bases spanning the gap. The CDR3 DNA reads TGCAGTGCTAGACTGGCTACCCGAAACATTCAGTACTTC. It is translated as CSARLATRNIQYF.